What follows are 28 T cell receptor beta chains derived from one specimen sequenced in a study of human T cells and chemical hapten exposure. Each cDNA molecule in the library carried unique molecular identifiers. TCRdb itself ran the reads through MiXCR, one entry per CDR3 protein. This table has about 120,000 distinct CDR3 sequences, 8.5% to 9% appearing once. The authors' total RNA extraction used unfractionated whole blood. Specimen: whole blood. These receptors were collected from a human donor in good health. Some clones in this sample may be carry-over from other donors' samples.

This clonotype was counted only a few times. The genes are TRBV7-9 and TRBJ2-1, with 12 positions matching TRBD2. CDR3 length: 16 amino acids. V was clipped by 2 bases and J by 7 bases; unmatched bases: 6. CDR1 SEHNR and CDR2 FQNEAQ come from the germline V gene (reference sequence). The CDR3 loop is CASSLPSGGARNEQFF. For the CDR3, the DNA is TGTGCCAGCAGCTTACCTAGCGGGGGGGCGCGGAATGAGCAGTTCTTC.

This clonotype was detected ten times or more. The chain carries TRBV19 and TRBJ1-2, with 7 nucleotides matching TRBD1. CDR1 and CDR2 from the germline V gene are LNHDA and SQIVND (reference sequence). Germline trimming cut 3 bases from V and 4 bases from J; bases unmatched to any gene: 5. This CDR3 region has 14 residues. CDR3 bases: TGTGCCAGTAGTATCCCCCGGACAGGCTATGGCTACACCTTC. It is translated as CASSIPRTGYGYTF.

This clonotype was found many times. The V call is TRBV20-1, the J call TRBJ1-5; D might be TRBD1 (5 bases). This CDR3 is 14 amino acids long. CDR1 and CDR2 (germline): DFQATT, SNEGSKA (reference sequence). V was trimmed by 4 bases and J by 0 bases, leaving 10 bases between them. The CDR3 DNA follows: TGCAGTGCTACAATAGGGGTTAGCAATCAGCCCCAGCATTTT. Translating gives CSATIGVSNQPQHF.

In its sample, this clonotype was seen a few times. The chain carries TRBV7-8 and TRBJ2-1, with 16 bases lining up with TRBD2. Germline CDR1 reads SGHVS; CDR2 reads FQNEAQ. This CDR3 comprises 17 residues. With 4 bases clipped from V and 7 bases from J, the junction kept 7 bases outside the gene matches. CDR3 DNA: TGTGCCAGCAGCTATGGGACTAGCGGGAGGGCCGTAAATGAGCAGTTCTTC. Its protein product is CASSYGTSGRAVNEQFF.

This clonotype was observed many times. CDR3 coding DNA: TGTGCCAGCAATAGTCCGGGACTAGCTTACGCCGGGGAGCTGTTTTTT. It specifies CASNSPGLAYAGELFF. The chain uses TRBV2 and TRBJ2-2; 9 nucleotides align to TRBD2. This CDR3 region has 16 residues. V lost 7 bases and J lost 6; bases outside the gene matches: 12. The V gene's germline CDR1 is SNHLY and CDR2 FYNNEI.

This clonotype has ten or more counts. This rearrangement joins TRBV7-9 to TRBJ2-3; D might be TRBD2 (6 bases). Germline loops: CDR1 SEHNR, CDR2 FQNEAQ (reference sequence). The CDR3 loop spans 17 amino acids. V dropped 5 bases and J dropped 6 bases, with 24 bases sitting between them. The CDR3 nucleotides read TGTGCCAGCAGCCCTGTCCTAGCGCCAATAGCAGGGGATACGCAGTATTTT. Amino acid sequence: CASSPVLAPIAGDTQYF.

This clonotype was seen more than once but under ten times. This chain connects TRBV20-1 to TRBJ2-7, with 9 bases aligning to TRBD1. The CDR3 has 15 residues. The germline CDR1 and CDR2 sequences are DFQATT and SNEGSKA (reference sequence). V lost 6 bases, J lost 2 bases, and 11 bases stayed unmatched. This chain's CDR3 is CSAHAGTGKTYEQYF. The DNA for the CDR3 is TGCAGTGCGCACGCCGGGACAGGGAAGACCTACGAGCAGTACTTC.

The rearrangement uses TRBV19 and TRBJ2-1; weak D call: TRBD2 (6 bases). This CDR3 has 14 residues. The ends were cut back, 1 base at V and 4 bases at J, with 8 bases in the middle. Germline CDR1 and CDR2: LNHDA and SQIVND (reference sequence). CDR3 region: CASSIGRGYNEQFF. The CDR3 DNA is TGTGCCAGTAGTATAGGGCGGGGATACAATGAGCAGTTCTTC.

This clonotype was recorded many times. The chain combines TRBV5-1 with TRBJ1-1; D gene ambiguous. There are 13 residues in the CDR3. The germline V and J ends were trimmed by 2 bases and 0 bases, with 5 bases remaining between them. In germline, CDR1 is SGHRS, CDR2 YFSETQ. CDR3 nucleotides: TGCGCCAGCAGCTTAACAGTGAACACTGAAGCTTTCTTT. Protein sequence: CASSLTVNTEAFF.

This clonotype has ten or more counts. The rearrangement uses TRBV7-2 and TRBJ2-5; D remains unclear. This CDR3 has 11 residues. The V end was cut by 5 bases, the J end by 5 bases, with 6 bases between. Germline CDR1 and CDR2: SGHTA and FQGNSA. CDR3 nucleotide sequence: TGTGCCAGCAGCCGCGGTGAGACCCAGTACTTC. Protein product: CASSRGETQYF.

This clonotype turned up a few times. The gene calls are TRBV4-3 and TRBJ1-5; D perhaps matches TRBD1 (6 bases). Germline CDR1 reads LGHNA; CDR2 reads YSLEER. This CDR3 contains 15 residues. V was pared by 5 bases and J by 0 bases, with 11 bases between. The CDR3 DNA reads TGCGCCAGCAGCGGGACAACAAATAGCAATCAGCCCCAGCATTTT. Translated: CASSGTTNSNQPQHF.

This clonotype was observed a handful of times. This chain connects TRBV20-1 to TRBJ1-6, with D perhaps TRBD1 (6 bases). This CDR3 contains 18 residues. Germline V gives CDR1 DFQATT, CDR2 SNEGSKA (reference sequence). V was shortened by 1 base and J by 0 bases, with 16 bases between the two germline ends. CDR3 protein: CSARGPHQGSSYNSPLHF. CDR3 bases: TGCAGTGCTAGAGGCCCCCACCAGGGGAGCTCCTATAATTCACCCCTCCACTTT.

CDR3 sequence reads: CASSTRGDSYEQYF. The CDR3, as DNA: TGTGCCAGCAGTACCAGGGGGGACTCCTACGAGCAGTACTTC. This chain joins TRBV6-5 and TRBJ2-7; D is perhaps TRBD1 (7 bases). This CDR3 has 14 residues. Per germline, CDR1 MNHEY and CDR2 SVGAGI. Trimming removed 5 bases at V and 0 bases at J, with 11 bases between.

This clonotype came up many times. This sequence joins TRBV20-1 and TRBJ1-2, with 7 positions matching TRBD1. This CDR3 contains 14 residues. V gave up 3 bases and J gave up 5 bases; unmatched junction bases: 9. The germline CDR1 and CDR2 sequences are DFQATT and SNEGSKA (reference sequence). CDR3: CSASPGQLLYGYTF. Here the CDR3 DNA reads TGCAGTGCTAGCCCGGGACAGCTTCTATATGGCTACACCTTC.

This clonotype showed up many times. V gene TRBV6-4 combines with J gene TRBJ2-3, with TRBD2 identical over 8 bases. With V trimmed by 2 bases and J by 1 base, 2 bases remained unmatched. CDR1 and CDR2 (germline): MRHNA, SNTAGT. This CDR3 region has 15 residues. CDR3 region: CASSDTAGGTDTQYF. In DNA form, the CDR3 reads TGTGCCAGCAGTGACACAGCGGGGGGCACAGATACGCAGTATTTT.

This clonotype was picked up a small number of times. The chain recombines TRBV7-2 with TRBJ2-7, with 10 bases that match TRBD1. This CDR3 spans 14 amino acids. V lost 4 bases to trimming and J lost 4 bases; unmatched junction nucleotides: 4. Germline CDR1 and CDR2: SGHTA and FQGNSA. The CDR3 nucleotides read TGTGCCAGCAGCTGGGACAGGGGTAATTACGAGCAGTACTTC. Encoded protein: CASSWDRGNYEQYF.

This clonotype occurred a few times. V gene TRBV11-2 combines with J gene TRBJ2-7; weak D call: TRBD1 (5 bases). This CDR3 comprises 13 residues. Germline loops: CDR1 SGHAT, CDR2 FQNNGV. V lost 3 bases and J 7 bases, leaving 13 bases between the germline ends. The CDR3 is CASSLDVDREQYF. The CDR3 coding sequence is TGTGCCAGCAGCTTGGACGTAGACAGAGAGCAGTACTTC.

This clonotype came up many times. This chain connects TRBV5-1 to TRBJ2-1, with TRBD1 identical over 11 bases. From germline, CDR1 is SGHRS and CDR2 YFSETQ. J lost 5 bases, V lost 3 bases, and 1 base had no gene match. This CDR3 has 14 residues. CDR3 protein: CASSWGQGDNEQFF. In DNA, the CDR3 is TGCGCCAGCAGCTGGGGACAGGGGGACAATGAGCAGTTCTTC.

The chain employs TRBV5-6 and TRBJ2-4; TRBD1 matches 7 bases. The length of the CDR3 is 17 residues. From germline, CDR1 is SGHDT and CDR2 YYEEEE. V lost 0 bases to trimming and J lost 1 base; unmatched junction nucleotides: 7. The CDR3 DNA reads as TGTGCCAGCAGCTTGGCGACGACAGGGACGGCCAAAAACATTCAGTACTTC. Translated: CASSLATTGTAKNIQYF.

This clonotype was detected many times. CDR3 amino acids: CATSRVQGQGYISHNNSPLHF. The CDR3 DNA reads as TGTGCCACCAGCAGAGTTCAAGGACAGGGTTATATTTCCCACAATAATTCACCCCTCCACTTT. The V call is TRBV15, the J call TRBJ1-6; TRBD1 matches 8 bases. The length of the CDR3 is 21 residues. Trimming removed 1 base from V and 5 bases from J; junction bases left unmatched: 19. Germline V lookup: CDR1 LNHNV, CDR2 YYDKDF (reference sequence).

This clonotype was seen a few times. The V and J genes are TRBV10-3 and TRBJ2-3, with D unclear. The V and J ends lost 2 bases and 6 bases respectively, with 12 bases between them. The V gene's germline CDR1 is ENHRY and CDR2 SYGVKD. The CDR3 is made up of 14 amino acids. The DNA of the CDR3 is TGTGCCATCAGTGAGCCCCTCCAAGGGGATACGCAGTATTTT. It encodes CAISEPLQGDTQYF.

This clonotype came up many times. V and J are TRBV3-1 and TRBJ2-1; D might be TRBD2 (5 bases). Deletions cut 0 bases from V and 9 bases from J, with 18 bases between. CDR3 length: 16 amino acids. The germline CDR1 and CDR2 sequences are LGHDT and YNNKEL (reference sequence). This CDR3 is CASSQDASPTIPEQFF. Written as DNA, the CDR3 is TGTGCCAGCAGCCAAGACGCTAGCCCTACTATTCCTGAGCAGTTCTTC.

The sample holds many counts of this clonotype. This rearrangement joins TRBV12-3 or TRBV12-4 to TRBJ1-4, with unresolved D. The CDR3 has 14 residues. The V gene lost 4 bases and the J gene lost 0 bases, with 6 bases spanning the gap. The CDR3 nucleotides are TGTGCCAGCAGTTCCGTTGCAACTAATGAAAAACTGTTTTTT. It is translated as CASSSVATNEKLFF.

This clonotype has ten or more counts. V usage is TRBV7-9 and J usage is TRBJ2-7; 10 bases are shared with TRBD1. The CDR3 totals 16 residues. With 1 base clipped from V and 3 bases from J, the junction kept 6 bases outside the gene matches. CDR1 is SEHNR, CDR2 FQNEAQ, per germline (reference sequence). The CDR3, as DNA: TGTGCCAGCAGCTTAGTGGGGGGACAGGGGTACTACGAGCAGTACTTC. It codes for CASSLVGGQGYYEQYF.

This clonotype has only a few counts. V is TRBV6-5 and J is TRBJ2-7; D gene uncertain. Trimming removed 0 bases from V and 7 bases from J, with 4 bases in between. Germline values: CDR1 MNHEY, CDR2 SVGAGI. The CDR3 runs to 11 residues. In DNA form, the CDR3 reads TGTGCCAGCAGTTACTCGGGAGAGCAGTACTTC. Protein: CASSYSGEQYF.

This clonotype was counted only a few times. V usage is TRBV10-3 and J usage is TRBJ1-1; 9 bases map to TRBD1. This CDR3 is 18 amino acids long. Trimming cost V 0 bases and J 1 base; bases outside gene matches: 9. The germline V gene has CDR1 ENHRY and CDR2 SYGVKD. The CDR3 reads CAISESGTGKGANTEAFF. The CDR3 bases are TGTGCCATCAGTGAGTCCGGGACAGGGAAGGGGGCGAACACTGAAGCTTTCTTT.

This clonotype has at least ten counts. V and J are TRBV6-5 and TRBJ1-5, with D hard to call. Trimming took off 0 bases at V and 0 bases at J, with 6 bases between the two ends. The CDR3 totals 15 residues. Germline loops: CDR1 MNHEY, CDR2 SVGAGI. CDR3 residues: CASSYSADSNQPQHF. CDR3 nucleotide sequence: TGTGCCAGCAGTTACTCTGCGGATAGCAATCAGCCCCAGCATTTT.

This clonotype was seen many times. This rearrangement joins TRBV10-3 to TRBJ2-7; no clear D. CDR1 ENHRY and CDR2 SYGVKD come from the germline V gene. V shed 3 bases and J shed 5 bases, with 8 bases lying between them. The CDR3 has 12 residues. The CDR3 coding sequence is TGTGCCATCAGTGATACTAATAACGAGCAGTACTTC. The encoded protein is CAISDTNNEQYF.